This passage covers 16 T cell receptor beta chains from one sample sequenced in a study of cytomegalovirus exposure and HLA in healthy donors. Researchers ran the PCR with 60 Vbeta and 13 Jbeta primers. Using immunoSEQ multiplex PCR, the repertoire was profiled, and TCRdb retains in-frame clones only, with some absent. The sample records 270,000 or so clones, 92% being singletons. The sequenced material came from PBMCs. The receptors were sampled from a girl aged 2 to 9 in good health and CMV-seronegative.

V gene TRBV7-9 combines with J gene TRBJ1-1, with 7 bases aligning to TRBD1. The trim removed 0 bases at V and 5 bases at J, leaving 3 bases unmatched. Germline-derived CDR1 and CDR2 are SEHNR and FQNEAQ (reference sequence). This CDR3 region has 14 residues. CDR3 coding DNA: TGTGCCAGCAGCTTAGCGGCCAGGGGGACTGAAGCTTTCTTT. Its protein product is CASSLAARGTEAFF.

CDR3 sequence (DNA): TGCGCCAGCTCCCGGGGGAGCGGGGGGTCCTACGAGCAGTACTTC. As protein: CASSRGSGGSYEQYF. This chain uses TRBV5-1 with TRBJ2-5, with TRBD2 matching over 9 bases. TRBJ2-7 matches the DNA end more closely, so the J call is doubtful. Germline values: CDR1 SGHRS, CDR2 YFSETQ. This CDR3 comprises 15 residues.

The chain is built from TRBV10-3 and TRBJ2-3; a possible D gene is TRBD2 (6 bases). This CDR3 is 15 amino acids long. The V end lost 6 bases, the J end lost 0 bases, and 13 bases lay between the germline ends. From germline, CDR1 is ENHRY and CDR2 SYGVKD. CDR3 DNA: TGTGCCATCAGCGGGGGAATGGGTAGCACAGATACGCAGTATTTT. Translated: CAISGGMGSTDTQYF.

This sequence joins TRBV27 and TRBJ2-7; 9 nucleotides match TRBD1. CDR3 length: 17 amino acids. In germline, CDR1 is MNHEY, CDR2 SMNVEV (reference sequence). The ends lost 6 bases at V and 4 bases at J; junction bases unmatched: 16. The CDR3 nucleotides read TGTGCCAGCAGGGAGACCCCAGGGACAGGGATGGGGTACGAGCAGTACTTC. Its translation: CASRETPGTGMGYEQYF.

V usage is TRBV2 and J usage is TRBJ2-7; 7 nucleotides match TRBD1. The CDR3 is 14 residues long. Germline CDR1 and CDR2: SNHLY and FYNNEI. Trimming cost V 5 bases and J 2 bases; bases outside gene matches: 6. The CDR3: CASSLETGPYEQYF. The CDR3 nucleotides read TGTGCCAGCAGTTTAGAGACAGGGCCCTACGAGCAGTACTTC.

This clone was detected only once. The chain combines TRBV29-1 with TRBJ2-7, with D tentatively TRBD2 (7 bases). The ends were cut back, 4 bases at V and 0 bases at J, with 22 bases in the middle. The CDR3 is 17 amino acids. Germline assignment: CDR1 SQVTM and CDR2 ANQGSEA. The CDR3 bases are TGCAGCGTTGTGTTGCGTGGGGGGGCCCCATTCTCCTACGAGCAGTACTTC. Amino acid sequence: CSVVLRGGAPFSYEQYF.

This clone was picked up one time. The rearrangement uses TRBV29-1 and TRBJ1-2; D possibly corresponds to TRBD1 (5 bases). V lost 6 bases and J 4 bases, leaving 12 bases between the germline ends. Germline loops: CDR1 SQVTM, CDR2 ANQGSEA. The CDR3 length is 12 residues. The CDR3 DNA sequence: TGCAGCGTCCGGGGGGTGGGCTATGGCTACACCTTC. It is translated as CSVRGVGYGYTF.

CDR3 residues: CASRREDILSTDTQYF. In DNA, the CDR3 is TGTGCCAGCAGACGGGAAGACATCCTTAGCACAGATACGCAGTATTTT. V and J are TRBV9 and TRBJ2-3; maybe TRBD2 (5 bases). This CDR3 contains 16 residues. The germline gives CDR1 SGDLS, CDR2 YYNGEE. Trimming cost V 5 bases and J 0 bases, with 16 bases left between them.

The chain combines TRBV12-5 with TRBJ1-5, with D hard to call. The V gene lost 3 bases and the J gene lost 6 bases, with 6 bases spanning the gap. Germline V gene data show CDR1 as LGHNT and CDR2 as FRNRAP. This CDR3 is built from 12 residues. In nucleotides, the CDR3 is TGTGCTAGTGGTTTCGAGGGTCAGCCCCAGCATTTT. It specifies CASGFEGQPQHF. The full variable domain, with the rest looked up from reference TRBV12-5 and TRBJ1-5, is DARVTQTPRHKVTEMGQEVTMRCQPILGHNTVFWYRQTMMQGLELLAYFRNRAPLDDSGMPKDRFSAEMPDATLATLKIQPSEPRDSAVYFCASGFEGQPQHFGDGTRLSIL.

This clone showed up just once. The chain employs TRBV7-9 and TRBJ2-3; 13 nucleotides align to TRBD2. V trimming: 2 bases; J trimming: 0 bases; junction bases outside the gene matches: 8. Germline V gene data show CDR1 as SEHNR and CDR2 as FQNEAQ (reference sequence). CDR3 length equals 19 residues. The CDR3 DNA sequence: TGTGCCAGCAGCTTACTCCGACTAGCGGGGGGACCTAGCACAGATACGCAGTATTTT. Encoded protein: CASSLLRLAGGPSTDTQYF.

Only one count was recorded for this clone. This chain links TRBV5-4 with TRBJ2-7; 9 nucleotides align to TRBD1. The CDR3 is 16 amino acids. V dropped 2 bases and J dropped 4; count of bases not matched to a gene: 10. Germline V lookup: CDR1 SGHNT, CDR2 YYREEE (reference sequence). The CDR3 reads CASSFPGTGNIYEQYF. DNA of the CDR3: TGTGCCAGCAGCTTCCCCGGGACAGGGAACATATACGAGCAGTACTTC.

This clone was detected a few times. This rearrangement joins TRBV27 to TRBJ1-4, with a weak D call TRBD1 (5 bases). CDR1 MNHEY and CDR2 SMNVEV come from the germline V gene (reference sequence). Trimming removed 1 base from V and 10 bases from J, with 16 bases in between. The CDR3 contains 15 residues. CDR3 protein: CASSLLSGDLGKLFF. The CDR3 nucleotides are TGTGCCAGCAGTTTATTGTCGGGGGATCTTGGAAAACTGTTTTTT.

The chain carries TRBV6-6 and TRBJ2-5, with TRBD2 identical over 8 bases. The CDR3 contains 15 residues. Germline-derived CDR1 and CDR2 are MNHNY and SVGAGI (reference sequence). V was pared by 2 bases and J by 5 bases, with 7 bases of the junction left unmatched. In DNA form, the CDR3 reads TGTGCCAGCAGTTACCCGGGACTAGGGGCTGAGACCCAGTACTTC. This sequence encodes CASSYPGLGAETQYF.

Regarding this clone: One end of the junction varies from germline; a read error may be responsible. The chain carries TRBV7-9 and TRBJ1-1; 9 nucleotides agree with TRBD1. The CDR3 has 15 residues. Germline loops: CDR1 SEHNR, CDR2 FQNEAQ (reference sequence). The CDR3 bases are TGTTCCAGCAGCCCCGGGGACAGGGATTTGACTGAAGCTTTCTTT. Translated: CSSSPGDRDLTEAFF.

This chain connects TRBV30 to TRBJ1-2; possibly TRBD1 for D (5 bases). V lost 3 bases and J lost 6, with 26 bases in between. The CDR3 runs to 17 residues. The germline gives CDR1 GTSNPN, CDR2 SVGIG (reference sequence). The CDR3, as DNA: TGTGCCTGGAGCCCGACCCGCATGGGGGGGTCAAGAGATGGCTACACCTTC. Translation: CAWSPTRMGGSRDGYTF.

The V call is TRBV4-1, the J call TRBJ2-7, with D possibly being TRBD1 (6 bases). This CDR3 is built from 16 residues. CDR1 MGHRA and CDR2 YSYEKL come from the germline V gene. V was cut by 0 bases and J by 3 bases, with 15 bases left in between. The CDR3 DNA is TGCGCCAGCAGCCAAGATGACCAGGGGCCTAACTACGAGCAGTACTTC. Amino acids: CASSQDDQGPNYEQYF.